This is a list of T cell receptor beta chains from one sample in a study of identical twins. TCRdb re-called the 5' RACE reads through MiXCR, storing one row per CDR3 protein. The sample shows approximately 890,000 distinct CDR3 sequences, around an eighth of them seen only once. These data are also associated with another study on yellow fever vaccine responses in identical twins.

The specimen sequenced was PBMCs. Source of these receptors: a woman between 18 and 30 years old in good health. Both conserved end residues are part of each CDR3. D genes are given only for firm matches. Rows may omit the clone size; those that give it use once, few, many or a size class.

CDR3 protein: CASSEFSNTEAFF
CDR3 DNA: TGTGCCAGCAGTGAATTTTCGAACACTGAAGCTTTCTTT
J gene: TRBJ1-1
D gene: NA
V gene: TRBV25-1
clone size: many

CDR3 protein: CATSSVVAASYNEQFF
CDR3 DNA: TGTGCCACCTCCTCCGTGGTAGCGGCTTCCTACAATGAGCAGTTCTTC
J gene: TRBJ2-1
D gene: NA
V gene: TRBV24-1
clone size: few

CDR3 protein: CASSQDFKGQQYF
CDR3 DNA: TGTGCCAGCAGCCAAGATTTCAAGGGACAGCAGTACTTC
J gene: TRBJ2-7
D gene: NA
V gene: TRBV3-1
clone size: once

CDR3 protein: CAPGPGYGYTF
CDR3 DNA: TGTGCCCCCGGGCCTGGCTATGGCTACACCTTC
J gene: TRBJ1-2
D gene: NA
V gene: TRBV5-6
clone size: NA

CDR3 protein: CASSQDWQYGTDTQYF
CDR3 DNA: TGTGCCAGCAGCCAAGATTGGCAGTACGGCACAGATACGCAGTATTTT
J gene: TRBJ2-3
D gene: NA
V gene: TRBV3-1
clone size: NA

CDR3 protein: CASSASQGSWAGELFF
CDR3 DNA: TGTGCCAGCAGCGCCTCACAGGGTTCGTGGGCCGGGGAGCTGTTTTTT
J gene: TRBJ2-2
D gene: NA
V gene: TRBV7-7
clone size: NA

CDR3 protein: CASSYIGSETQYF
CDR3 DNA: TGTGCCAGCAGTTACATAGGTAGCGAGACCCAGTACTTC
J gene: TRBJ2-5
D gene: NA
V gene: TRBV6-2/TRBV6-3
clone size: NA

CDR3 protein: CASSFSRGEAFF
CDR3 DNA: TGTGCCAGCAGTTTTTCGCGGGGAGAGGCTTTCTTT
J gene: TRBJ1-1
D gene: NA
V gene: TRBV27
clone size: NA

CDR3 protein: CSVGGPNEQFF
CDR3 DNA: TGCAGCGTTGGAGGTCCCAATGAGCAGTTCTTC
J gene: TRBJ2-1
D gene: NA
V gene: TRBV29-1
clone size: NA

CDR3 protein: CASSLGGGTEPQHF
CDR3 DNA: TGCGCCAGCAGCTTGGGAGGGGGCACGGAGCCCCAGCATTTT
J gene: TRBJ1-5
D gene: TRBD1
V gene: TRBV5-1
clone size: NA

CDR3 protein: CASKEFTGDMNTEAFF
CDR3 DNA: TGTGCCAGCAAAGAATTCACAGGGGACATGAACACTGAAGCTTTCTTT
J gene: TRBJ1-1
D gene: TRBD1
V gene: TRBV27
clone size: NA

CDR3 protein: CASSAGQTYQPQHF
CDR3 DNA: TGTGCCAGCAGTGCGGGACAGACGTATCAGCCCCAGCATTTT
J gene: TRBJ1-5
D gene: TRBD1
V gene: TRBV2
clone size: many

CDR3 protein: CASSHPLAELTRELFF
CDR3 DNA: TGCGCCAGCAGCCACCCACTAGCGGAGCTTACCCGGGAGCTGTTTTTT
J gene: TRBJ2-2
D gene: TRBD2
V gene: TRBV4-1
clone size: NA

CDR3 protein: CASSYERLGNTEAFF
CDR3 DNA: TGTGCCAGCAGTTACGAGAGGTTAGGGAACACTGAAGCTTTCTTT
J gene: TRBJ1-1
D gene: NA
V gene: TRBV6-5
clone size: NA